The clone carrying this T cell receptor (beta chain) appeared once. Trimming pared 5 bases from V and 7 bases from J, leaving 10 bases between. The germline V gene has CDR1 SGHDT and CDR2 YYEEEE. This CDR3 comprises 11 residues. The age range of participants was roughly 18 to 90 years, with residence in about two dozen US areas. This specimen belongs to a study of blood T cell repertoires in COVID-19. Overall study: PBMCs, B-cell-depleted T cells, or T cells were the source of the cDNA or gDNA that made up the material.

Source study methods: By means of reference gene primer amplification, nucleated cell counts were estimated. Libraries were prepared by immunoSEQ multiplex PCR; TCRdb keeps only in-frame clonotypes and omits some of them. That table supplies the V and J calls and clone size; D and trimming were determined from the DNA. The sample shows fewer than 350,000 clones, approximately 90% of them seen only once. The V and J genes are TRBV5-6 and TRBJ2-7, with D perhaps TRBD2 (6 bases). This clonotype was sampled from a middle-aged woman who had recovered from COVID-19. The sequenced sample was PBMCs or T cells enriched from blood (not recorded which). The CDR3 spells CASRFRGEQYF. CDR3 nucleotide sequence: TGTGCCAGCAGGTTTCGGGGGGAGCAGTACTTC.